This TCR beta chain was identified in a study of cytotoxic CD8 clonotypes in ibrutinib-treated CLL. In the study overall: The cohort had 11 relapsed/refractory and 15 treatment-naive patients, 17 to 18 IGHV unmutated.

The CDR3 is made up of 13 amino acids. The V gene's germline CDR1 is MNHEY and CDR2 SVGAGI. Trimming cost V 3 bases and J 4 bases, with 10 bases left between them. The study, taken as a whole, reports: Age-matched healthy donor levels were exceeded by baseline clonality, which tracked circulating CD8+ T-cell counts. Clonotypes that were public were uncommon, and they contracted or stayed stable on treatment.

TCRdb's copy holds only in-frame clones and misses some; the assay was immunoSEQ multiplex PCR. Among roughly 53,000 clones listed, roughly 54% were seen once. Note on this clone: Its specificity is not known.

PBMCs that had been cryopreserved were the source of 2 to 2.5 micrograms of genomic DNA for TCR beta libraries. The sequencing used PBMCs, collected at disease progression, from a patient treated with ibrutinib. This receptor was obtained from a human donor with chronic lymphocytic leukemia. The gene calls are TRBV6-5 and TRBJ2-7; D might be TRBD1 or TRBD2, each matching 5 bases. The CDR3 protein is CASSYFGGYEQYF. Here the CDR3 DNA reads TGTGCCAGCAGTTATTTTGGGGGATACGAGCAGTACTTC.